This T cell receptor (beta chain) was captured in a study of blood T cell repertoires in COVID-19. About the study: Researchers got acute and convalescent COVID-19 samples from the United States, Italy and Spain.

Donors were grouped by their self-reported clinical history. The authors' processing: Amplifying reference gene primers gave estimates of nucleated cell counts. Sequencing was performed with immunoSEQ multiplex PCR; in TCRdb, only in-frame clones are kept and a portion is missing. That table furnishes V, J and clone size, whereas the DNA furnished D and trimming. The sample comprises under 300,000 clones, around 87% of which are singletons, and approximately 2.5% rests with the top ten. After removal of 2 bases from V and 4 bases from J, the junction contained 14 bases not matched to a gene. The CDR3 is 19 amino acids. Per the germline V gene, CDR1 is SGHVS and CDR2 is FNYEAQ.

This TCR was sampled from a woman aged 18-35 years who had recovered from COVID-19. The V and J genes are TRBV7-6 and TRBJ2-2; 9 positions match TRBD1. Material: PBMCs or T cells enriched from blood (not recorded which). The CDR3 coding sequence is TGTGCCAGCAGCTTAAAGGTCGGACAGGGGCTAAAGTTCACCGGGGAGCTGTTTTTT. Protein sequence: CASSLKVGQGLKFTGELFF.